One and the same sample provided the 23 T cell receptor beta chains below, sequenced in a study of blood T cell repertoires in COVID-19. The method was immunoSEQ multiplex PCR; TCRdb's version includes in-frame clones alone and lacks a portion of them. The table lists 150,000 to 200,000 clones, just under 95% of them singletons. What was sequenced was peripheral blood. The receptors derive from a woman in her forties or fifties with acute or convalescent COVID-19.

V gene TRBV28 combines with J gene TRBJ2-7; weak D call: TRBD1 (5 bases). Germline V gene lookup returns CDR1 MDHEN and CDR2 SYDVKM. The CDR3 runs to 15 residues. The V and J ends lost 5 bases and 5 bases respectively, with 19 bases between them. CDR3: CASSPAGLAADEQYF. For the CDR3, the DNA is TGTGCCAGCAGTCCGGCAGGGTTGGCGGCAGACGAGCAGTACTTC. Supplemented by reference TRBV28 and TRBJ2-7, the full variable domain reads DVKVTQSSRYLVKRTGEKVFLECVQDMDHENMFWYRQDPGLGLRLIYFSYDVKMKEKGDIPEGYSVSREKKERFSLILESASTNQTSMYLCASSPAGLAADEQYFGPGTRLTVT.

The rearrangement links TRBV2 to TRBJ1-1, with D unclear. Trimming stripped 2 bases from V and 1 base from J, with 11 bases between. The CDR3 extends over 15 amino acids. Germline V lookup: CDR1 SNHLY, CDR2 FYNNEI. CDR3 DNA sequence: TGTGCCAGCAGTGAATTTGGCGGAACGAACACTGAAGCTTTCTTT. It encodes CASSEFGGTNTEAFF.

The chain is built from TRBV27 and TRBJ1-4, with a possible D match to TRBD1 (5 bases). Germline V CDR1 and CDR2: MNHEY, SMNVEV (reference sequence). Trimming removed 2 bases at V and 5 bases at J, with 12 bases between. CDR3 length equals 15 residues. The CDR3 DNA sequence: TGTGCCAGCAGTTTAAAGGGGATGGGGAATGAAAAACTGTTTTTT. Encoded protein: CASSLKGMGNEKLFF.

This rearrangement joins TRBV7-8 to TRBJ1-5; 7 nucleotides align to TRBD1. J was trimmed by 5 bases and V by 5 bases; bases with no gene match: 12. The length of the CDR3 is 16 residues. Germline values: CDR1 SGHVS, CDR2 FQNEAQ. CDR3 sequence (DNA): TGTGCCAGCAGCCGGACCCACAGGGGTGGGGATCAGCCCCAGCATTTT. It encodes CASSRTHRGGDQPQHF.

The chain carries TRBV19 and TRBJ2-7; 7 bases fit TRBD1. Looked up from germline, CDR1 is LNHDA and CDR2 is SQIVND (reference sequence). The CDR3 totals 15 residues. The V gene end was trimmed by 2 bases and the J gene end by 6 bases; junction bases not matched to a gene: 10. The CDR3 here is CASSIIWTGFSEQYF. The CDR3 DNA follows: TGTGCCAGTAGTATAATTTGGACAGGATTTTCCGAGCAGTACTTC.

This clone is deemed medium-sized (0.01 to 0.1%). The V gene is TRBV7-2, the J gene TRBJ2-7, with D tentatively TRBD2 (6 bases). V was cut by 6 bases and J by 0 bases, with 15 bases left in between. The CDR3 loop spans 15 amino acids. The germline V gene has CDR1 SGHTA and CDR2 FQGNSA. The CDR3 nucleotides are TGTGCCAGCAGTTCGCCCGGGAGTAGCTCCTACGAGCAGTACTTC. It codes for CASSSPGSSSYEQYF.

The rearrangement joins TRBV28 to TRBJ1-2; D perhaps matches TRBD1 (6 bases). The germline V gene has CDR1 MDHEN and CDR2 SYDVKM. The V and J ends lost 3 bases and 8 bases respectively, with 10 bases between them. CDR3 length: 12 residues. The chain's CDR3 is CASSLLGAGYTF. In DNA form, the CDR3 reads TGTGCCAGCAGTTTGCTGGGGGCAGGCTACACCTTC.

This chain connects TRBV7-8 to TRBJ1-5; possible D gene TRBD1, 5 bases. The CDR3 has 15 residues. CDR1 SGHVS and CDR2 FQNEAQ come from the germline V gene. The germline V and J ends were trimmed by 0 bases and 6 bases, with 12 bases remaining between them. CDR3 protein: CASSLAEGRGQPQHF. CDR3 nucleotides: TGTGCCAGCAGCTTAGCGGAGGGAAGGGGTCAGCCCCAGCATTTT.

The gene calls are TRBV18 and TRBJ2-3; tentative D call: TRBD2 (6 bases). The CDR3 loop spans 16 amino acids. V was shortened by 3 bases and J by 5 bases, with 18 bases between the two germline ends. The germline CDR1 and CDR2 sequences are KGHSH and LQKENI. The CDR3 loop reads CASSPLSGWGEDTQYF. In nucleotides, the CDR3 is TGTGCCAGCTCACCGTTGTCGGGATGGGGGGAAGATACGCAGTATTTT.

The CDR3 nucleotides read TGTGCCAGTACAATCCGGGGGGGGAACACCGGGGAGCTGTTTTTT. Encoded protein: CASTIRGGNTGELFF. The rearrangement uses TRBV19 and TRBJ2-2; 8 nucleotides line up with TRBD2. Per the germline V gene, CDR1 is LNHDA and CDR2 is SQIVND (reference sequence). This CDR3 spans 15 amino acids. The trim removed 7 bases at V and 1 base at J, leaving 5 bases unmatched.

This clone was seen once. The chain combines TRBV5-1 with TRBJ1-5; a weak D match, TRBD1 (6 bases). V gave up 8 bases and J gave up 4 bases, with 19 bases separating them. This CDR3 comprises 15 residues. Germline CDR1 is SGHRS and CDR2 is YFSETQ. The CDR3 spells CASSPLGQLNQPQHF. DNA for the CDR3: TGCGCCAGTTCCCCGCTCGGACAGTTAAATCAGCCCCAGCATTTT.

This chain joins TRBV6-5 and TRBJ1-4; tentative D call: TRBD1 (6 bases). The CDR3 has 14 amino acids. The ends were cut back, 4 bases at V and 4 bases at J, with 10 bases in the middle. In germline, CDR1 is MNHEY, CDR2 SVGAGI. CDR3 sequence (DNA): TGTGCCAGCAGTTCAGGACAGATTAATGAAAAACTGTTTTTT. It translates to CASSSGQINEKLFF.

V usage is TRBV2 and J usage is TRBJ2-3; 15 bases agree with TRBD2. V lost 5 bases and J lost 4; bases outside the gene matches: 13. The length of the CDR3 is 19 residues. The germline CDR1 and CDR2 sequences are SNHLY and FYNNEI. The CDR3 loop is CASSPVRTSGGAWSDTQYF. The CDR3 nucleotides are TGTGCCAGCAGTCCGGTGAGGACTAGCGGGGGGGCGTGGTCAGATACGCAGTATTTT.

Concerning this clone: Other nucleotide sequences from this sample produce the same CDR3. The rearrangement joins TRBV28 to TRBJ1-1; D call uncertain. This CDR3 has 13 residues. The V and J ends lost 3 bases and 2 bases respectively, with 7 bases between them. Germline lookup yields CDR1 MDHEN and CDR2 SYDVKM. CDR3 bases: TGTGCCAGCAGTTTTCCACAAAACACTGAAGCTTTCTTT. Translation gives CASSFPQNTEAFF.

The chain recombines TRBV7-9 with TRBJ1-2; 9 bases align to TRBD1. Trimming at V came to 6 bases and at J to 7 bases, leaving 9 bases not matched to a gene. CDR1 is SEHNR and CDR2 is FQNEAQ in the germline V gene (reference sequence). The CDR3 loop spans 14 amino acids. This CDR3 is CASRLGQGGSGYTF. CDR3 coding DNA: TGTGCCAGCAGACTGGGACAGGGAGGTAGTGGCTACACCTTC. Based on the CDR3 plus reference TRBV7-9 and TRBJ1-2, the full variable domain is DTGVSQNPRHKITKRGQNVTFRCDPISEHNRLYWYRQTLGQGPEFLTYFQNEAQLEKSRLLSDRFSAERPKGSFSTLEIQRTEQGDSAMYLCASRLGQGGSGYTFGSGTRLTVV.

The chain employs TRBV18 and TRBJ1-3; a possible D gene is TRBD1 (6 bases). Germline-derived CDR1 and CDR2 are KGHSH and LQKENI. V lost 3 bases, J lost 0 bases, and 12 bases lay in between. The CDR3 is 16 residues long. CDR3 residues: CASSPGTPFSGNTIYF. CDR3 nucleotide sequence: TGTGCCAGCTCACCTGGGACACCTTTCTCTGGAAACACCATATATTTT.

The CDR3 spells CASTSVEPRTF. The DNA of the CDR3 is TGTGCCAGCACCTCTGTTGAGCCTCGAACCTTC. The chain combines TRBV7-9 with TRBJ1-2; no definite D call. The CDR3 is 11 amino acids. The V end was cut by 7 bases, the J end by 14 bases, with 17 bases between. The germline V gene encodes CDR1 SEHNR and CDR2 FQNEAQ (reference sequence).

Points on this clone: Distinct nucleotide sequences in the sample also encode this CDR3. The chain recombines TRBV18 with TRBJ1-5, with TRBD1 as a possible D gene (6 bases). Per germline, CDR1 KGHSH and CDR2 LQKENI. The V end was cut by 0 bases, the J end by 2 bases, with 8 bases between. The CDR3 consists of 15 residues. The CDR3 region is CASSPPGTRNQPQHF. For the CDR3, the DNA is TGTGCCAGCTCACCACCCGGGACACGCAATCAGCCCCAGCATTTT.

The chain recombines TRBV6-7 with TRBJ2-7, with 8 positions matching TRBD1. TRBV6-7 is classed as an ORF, of uncertain function. This CDR3 has 15 amino acids. The V segment lost 6 bases and the J segment 3 bases; nucleotides outside the gene matches: 10. The CDR3, as DNA: TGTGCCAGCAGCATACCCCCGGACAGGGACTACGAGCAGTACTTC. Its protein product is CASSIPPDRDYEQYF.

The chain carries TRBV5-4 and TRBJ1-2; 7 bases agree with TRBD1. The CDR3 loop spans 15 amino acids. J lost 7 bases, V lost 0 bases, and 9 bases had no gene match. Germline V lookup: CDR1 SGHNT, CDR2 YYREEE (reference sequence). The CDR3: CASSLAEGAEVGYTF. For the CDR3, the DNA is TGTGCCAGCAGCTTGGCCGAGGGGGCTGAGGTTGGCTACACCTTC.

The rearrangement uses TRBV6-5 and TRBJ1-5; D not resolved. With 0 bases removed from V and 0 bases from J, the gap between germline ends came to 6 bases. CDR1 and CDR2 from the germline V gene are MNHEY and SVGAGI. The CDR3 is 15 amino acids. Written as DNA, the CDR3 is TGTGCCAGCAGTTACTCGCGGGCTAGCAATCAGCCCCAGCATTTT. Amino acids: CASSYSRASNQPQHF.

This clone came up once. V usage is TRBV7-3 and J usage is TRBJ2-1, with D perhaps matching TRBD2 (5 bases). The CDR3 extends over 14 amino acids. Trimming took off 5 bases at V and 6 bases at J, with 14 bases between the two ends. Germline V CDR1 and CDR2: SGHTA, FQGTGA. DNA for the CDR3: TGTGCCAGCAGCCCCCGGACTGAACTCAATGAGCAGTTCTTC. Residues: CASSPRTELNEQFF.

The V and J genes are TRBV7-9 and TRBJ2-2; D unclear. V was cut by 7 bases and J by 7 bases, with 7 bases left in between. This CDR3 has 11 amino acids. Germline CDR1 and CDR2: SEHNR and FQNEAQ (reference sequence). The CDR3 DNA follows: TGTGCCAGCACCCACGGCGGGGAGCTGTTTTTT. It is translated as CASTHGGELFF.